The next 8 T cell receptor beta chains were all read from a single sample in a study of blood T cell repertoires in COVID-19 (dated by TCRdb to 2019 to 2021). Libraries came from the immunoSEQ multiplex PCR assay. Drawn from immuneACCESS, this table holds only the in-frame rearrangements with V and J called that TCRdb kept. Clones are partly lost; checked studies trace under half to an unresolved V gene and leave the rest unexplained. In this sample the table shows some 150,000 clones, about 86% of which occur a single time. The ten largest account for more than 1.5% of the sample. Sequenced: peripheral blood. The receptors shown here come from a woman aged 55-70 years with acute or convalescent COVID-19.

The V gene is TRBV5-4, the J gene TRBJ1-2; no clear D gene. Trimming removed 4 bases at V and 3 bases at J, with 13 bases between. The CDR3 extends over 14 amino acids. The germline gives CDR1 SGHNT, CDR2 YYREEE (reference sequence). CDR3 nucleotide sequence: TGTGCCAGCAGCGACGGCGGGCGCCACTATGGCTACACCTTC. Its protein product is CASSDGGRHYGYTF.

V gene TRBV2 combines with J gene TRBJ2-3; D possibly corresponds to TRBD2 (6 bases). The germline CDR1 and CDR2 sequences are SNHLY and FYNNEI. The CDR3 extends over 14 amino acids. Between the trimmed V and J ends, which lost 4 bases and 3 bases, there was a span of 11 bases. This chain's CDR3 is CASSGGVETDTQYF. In DNA, the CDR3 is TGTGCCAGCAGTGGCGGGGTCGAGACAGATACGCAGTATTTT.

In its sample, this clone was seen a few times. The chain uses TRBV28 and TRBJ1-2; TRBD1 aligns across 9 bases. V was pared by 9 bases and J by 6 bases, with 11 bases of the junction left unmatched. Germline CDR1 and CDR2: MDHEN and SYDVKM. The CDR3 covers 14 residues. Here the CDR3 DNA reads TGTGCCAGTACTCCCGGGACAGGGCCCGATGGCTACACCTTC. Residues: CASTPGTGPDGYTF.

The chain links TRBV28 to TRBJ2-7; D uncertain. Germline V gives CDR1 MDHEN, CDR2 SYDVKM. This CDR3 has 12 amino acids. In DNA, the CDR3 is TGTGCCAGCAGTTTGAGTAACAGACCCAAATTAGTC. Translating gives CASSLSNRPKLV.

The chain links TRBV5-4 to TRBJ2-7; D is possibly TRBD2 (5 bases). The CDR3 has 14 amino acids. The V and J ends lost 3 bases and 6 bases respectively, with 16 bases between them. Germline V CDR1 and CDR2: SGHNT, YYREEE (reference sequence). This CDR3 reads CASSWTQGRGEQYF. The CDR3 bases are TGTGCCAGCAGCTGGACGCAAGGGAGAGGCGAGCAGTACTTC.

J is TRBJ1-5 and V is TRBV19; 8 bases are a match to TRBD1. Germline assignment: CDR1 LNHDA and CDR2 SQIVND (reference sequence). V lost 4 bases to trimming and J lost 1 base; unmatched junction nucleotides: 12. This CDR3 has 18 amino acids. The CDR3 spells CASSRKTGEDGSNQPQHF. In nucleotides, the CDR3 is TGTGCCAGTAGTAGAAAGACAGGGGAGGATGGAAGCAATCAGCCCCAGCATTTT.

The table lists this clone with a few counts. This chain connects TRBV7-2 to TRBJ2-7; D gene ambiguous. The CDR3 extends over 15 amino acids. V was trimmed by 1 base and J by 2 bases, leaving 12 bases between them. Per germline, CDR1 SGHTA and CDR2 FQGNSA. CDR3: CASSLEVGTTYEQYF. CDR3 coding DNA: TGTGCCAGCAGCTTAGAGGTCGGCACTACCTACGAGCAGTACTTC.

The chain is built from TRBV4-3 and TRBJ2-1, with TRBD2 matching over 9 bases. Germline V lookup: CDR1 LGHNA, CDR2 YSLEER. CDR3 size: 15 residues. V trimming: 4 bases; J trimming: 9 bases; junction bases outside the gene matches: 10. The CDR3: CASSPSGLAIREQFF. CDR3 DNA sequence: TGCGCCAGCAGCCCCTCGGGACTAGCTATTCGTGAGCAGTTCTTC.